Included here is one TCR beta chain sequence, with context. Its antigen is not known. The entry originates in a study of beta chain features in type 1 diabetes. Study-level points and caveats: At VDJ recombination sites, type 1 diabetes patients had fewer insertions and more deleted nucleotides.

Sorting gave populations that all exceeded 95% purity. Of the isolated RNA, all was reverse transcribed, and so the sequenced material was expressed TCRB transcripts. Data came from immunoSEQ multiplex PCR; TCRdb stores just in-frame clones and leaves some out. The table has a few hundred thousand clones, about 14% seen once. Germline values: CDR1 SGHRS, CDR2 YFSETQ. V lost 0 bases to trimming and J lost 6 bases; unmatched junction nucleotides: 17. CDR3 length equals 18 residues. The genes are TRBV5-1 and TRBJ2-7; 8 nucleotides match TRBD1. Sequencing input: naive CD4+ T cells from blood. The clonotype was recovered from a young woman in good health. This CDR3 is CASSLAGVSTRQGSEQYF. Written as DNA, the CDR3 is TGCGCCAGCAGCTTGGCCGGGGTCAGCACGCGACAGGGGTCCGAGCAGTACTTC.